One T cell receptor (beta chain) is described in this entry. As yet, its antigen is unknown. The data derive from a study of CD4+ T cells in melanoma. Study findings and constraints: CD8+ T cell, macrophage and B cell function reportedly correlated with neoantigen-specific CD4+ T cells. In melanoma, neoantigen-specific CD4+ T cells reportedly differed in differentiation state.

Some clones are missing from TCRdb's copy, which holds only in-frame ones; the method was immunoSEQ multiplex PCR. The sample lists about 15,000 clones, over 70% occurring once. Unmatched junction bases numbered 12, after V lost 4 bases and J lost 7 bases. This CDR3 region has 17 residues. Germline V gives CDR1 SGHVS, CDR2 FQNEAQ. The receptor was derived from a human donor with melanoma. Specimen: cells from a culture (not recorded whether cultured in vitro). The chain employs TRBV7-8 and TRBJ2-1, with 11 positions matching TRBD2. Here the CDR3 reads CASSSNPGLADKNEQFF. The CDR3 region has the DNA TGTGCCAGCAGCTCCAACCCGGGACTAGCGGATAAAAATGAGCAGTTCTTC.